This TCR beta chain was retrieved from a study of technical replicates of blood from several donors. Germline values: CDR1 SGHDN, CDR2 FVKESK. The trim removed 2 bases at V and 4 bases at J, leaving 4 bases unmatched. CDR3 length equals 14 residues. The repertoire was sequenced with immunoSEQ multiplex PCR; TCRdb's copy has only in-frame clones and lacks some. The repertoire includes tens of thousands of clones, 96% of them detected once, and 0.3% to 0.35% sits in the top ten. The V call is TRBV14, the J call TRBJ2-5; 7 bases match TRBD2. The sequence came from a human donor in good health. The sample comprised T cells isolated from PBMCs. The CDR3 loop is CASSQYGGRETQYF. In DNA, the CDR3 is TGTGCCAGCAGCCAATACGGCGGGAGAGAGACCCAGTACTTC.